The entry that follows covers one TCR beta chain sequence. The antigen is unknown. The repertoire was sequenced with immunoSEQ multiplex PCR; TCRdb's copy has only in-frame clones and lacks some. This table has tens of thousands of clones, approximately 84% appearing once. Per the germline V gene, CDR1 is SEHNR and CDR2 is FQNEAQ (reference sequence). The CDR3 runs 15 residues. J was trimmed by 4 bases and V by 0 bases; bases with no gene match: 0. This entry is derived from a study of graft-versus-host responses after intestinal transplantation. Turning to the study itself: As for transplant type, recipients had multivisceral, liver-intestinal, or isolated intestinal grafts. After anti-thymocyte globulin induction, recipients took tacrolimus and steroids for three to four years.

Overall study findings and caveats: Clonal ratios of graft-versus-host to host-versus-graft in allografts were high for patients exhibiting graft-donor T cell macrochimerism. Some GvH clones were seen earlier in gut or blood, suggesting intestinal origin.

The sequencing used unstimulated CD4+ T cells sorted from spleen or lymph node cells, collected before transplant. The TCR comes from a human donor who was the organ donor for an intestinal transplant. The chain is built from TRBV7-9 and TRBJ2-2; TRBD2 matches 9 bases. The DNA of the CDR3 is TGTGCCAGCAGCTTAGCTAGCGGGGGCACCGGGGAGCTGTTTTTT. This encodes CASSLASGGTGELFF.